The entry below describes one T cell receptor (beta chain). The antigen is not known. CD45RO-negative, CCR7-selected cells formed the naive CD8 fraction, which excluded terminally differentiated effector memory CD45RA+ cells. The data stem from a study of shared clonotypes between healthy human individuals. Notes on the study in general: In several donors, about 5% of naive CD4 clonotypes appeared in common. Generation probability values for non-shared clonotypes were lower than those for clonotypes shared by all four donors. Rarefaction showed sorted-subset sequencing was incomplete despite large depth.

CDR1 is SGHTA, CDR2 FQGNSA, per germline. The junction had 9 bases not matched to a gene; V was cut back by 1 base and J by 1 base. There are 18 residues in the CDR3. Generated by immunoSEQ multiplex PCR, the TCRdb table keeps only in-frame clones and is missing some. The profile shows 750,000 to 1,000,000 clones, 85% to 95% of them singletons. What was sequenced was naive CD8+ T cells sorted from blood. This chain uses TRBV7-2 with TRBJ2-3; 9 nucleotides align to TRBD1. This TCR was recovered from a man aged 30-40 years in good health. The DNA of the CDR3 is TGTGCCAGCAGCTTAGGTCGGGACAGGGTGATCGGCACAGATACGCAGTATTTT. It codes for CASSLGRDRVIGTDTQYF. The whole variable domain, remainder taken from reference TRBV7-2 and TRBJ2-3, is GAGVSQSPSNKVTEKGKDVELRCDPISGHTALYWYRQSLGQGLEFLIYFQGNSAPDKSGLPSDRFSAERTGGSVSTLTIQRTQQEDSAVYLCASSLGRDRVIGTDTQYFGPGTRLTVL.